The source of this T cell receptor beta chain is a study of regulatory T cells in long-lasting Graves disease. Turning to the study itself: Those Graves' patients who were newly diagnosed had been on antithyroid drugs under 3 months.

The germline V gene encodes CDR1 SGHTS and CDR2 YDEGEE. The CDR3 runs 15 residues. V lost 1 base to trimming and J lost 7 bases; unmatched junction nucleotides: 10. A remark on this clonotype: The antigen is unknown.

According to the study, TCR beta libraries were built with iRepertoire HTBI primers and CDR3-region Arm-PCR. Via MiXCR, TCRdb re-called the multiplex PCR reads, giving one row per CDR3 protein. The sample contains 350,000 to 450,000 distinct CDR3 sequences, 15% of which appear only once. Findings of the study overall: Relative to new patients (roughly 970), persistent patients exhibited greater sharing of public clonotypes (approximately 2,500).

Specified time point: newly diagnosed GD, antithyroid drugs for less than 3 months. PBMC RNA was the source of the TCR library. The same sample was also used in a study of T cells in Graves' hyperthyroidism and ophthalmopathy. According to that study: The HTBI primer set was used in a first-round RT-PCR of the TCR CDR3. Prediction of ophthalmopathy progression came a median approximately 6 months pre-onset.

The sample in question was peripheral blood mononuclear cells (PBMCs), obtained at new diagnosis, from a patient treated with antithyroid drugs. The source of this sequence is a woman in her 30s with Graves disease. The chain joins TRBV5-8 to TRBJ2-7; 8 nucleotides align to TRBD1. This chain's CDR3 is CASSLRDRQPLEQYF. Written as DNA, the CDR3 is TGTGCCAGCAGCTTGAGGGACAGGCAACCTTTGGAGCAGTACTTC.